This entry lists 15 T cell receptor beta chains sequenced from one sample in a study of cytomegalovirus exposure and HLA in healthy donors. Primers included in the PCR were 60 Vbeta and 13 Jbeta primers. Assay: immunoSEQ multiplex PCR; the TCRdb copy retains only in-frame clones and omits some. There are about 150,000 clones in the sample; about three quarters occur only once, and 8% to 13% lies in the top ten. Material for sequencing was PBMCs. The receptor set was obtained from a man aged 25-45 years in good health and CMV-seropositive.

To note about this clone: As the CDR3 is not closed by the conserved phenylalanine or tryptophan, this likely results from a read error. The DNA is left out, because the CDR3 cannot be placed on it with certainty; the CDR3 is given as TCRdb lists it. The chain is built from TRBV27 and TRBJ1-2; TRBD1, the D gene given by the table, was not confirmed from the DNA. Germline CDR1 reads MNHEY; CDR2 reads SMNVEV (reference sequence). The CDR3 is 9 amino acids long, termini counted. The CDR3 region is CASSLKTGA.

The J gene is TRBJ2-3, the V gene TRBV5-1, with 8 bases matching TRBD1. The V gene end was trimmed by 4 bases and the J gene end by 1 base; junction bases not matched to a gene: 5. Germline loops: CDR1 SGHRS, CDR2 YFSETQ. This CDR3 spans 15 amino acids. The CDR3 reads CASSRTGPRTDTQYF. In nucleotides, the CDR3 is TGCGCCAGCAGCCGGACAGGGCCCCGCACAGATACGCAGTATTTT.

This chain uses TRBV9 with TRBJ2-3; 9 positions match TRBD2. V shed 0 bases and J 3 bases; nucleotides not matched to a gene: 17. The CDR3 totals 20 residues. Germline-derived CDR1 and CDR2 are SGDLS and YYNGEE. CDR3 protein: CASSVVFLREGPLLTDTQYF. CDR3 coding DNA: TGTGCCAGCAGCGTAGTATTCTTGCGGGAGGGCCCCCTCTTGACAGATACGCAGTATTTT. Based on the CDR3 plus reference TRBV9 and TRBJ2-3, the full variable domain is DSGVTQTPKHLITATGQRVTLRCSPRSGDLSVYWYQQSLDQGLQFLIQYYNGEERAKGNILERFSAQQFPDLHSELNLSSLELGDSALYFCASSVVFLREGPLLTDTQYFGPGTRLTVL.

The V and J genes are TRBV4-1 and TRBJ2-5; 7 nucleotides match TRBD1. With V trimmed by 0 bases and J by 3 bases, 13 bases remained unmatched. The V gene's germline CDR1 is MGHRA and CDR2 YSYEKL. The CDR3 covers 18 residues. The CDR3 protein is CASSQDTGVLNREETQYF. DNA of the CDR3: TGCGCCAGCAGCCAAGATACAGGGGTCTTAAACCGGGAAGAGACCCAGTACTTC.

This clone came up a few times. The J gene is TRBJ2-7, the V gene TRBV11-2, with D unresolved. Germline CDR1 reads SGHAT; CDR2 reads FQNNGV. CDR3 length equals 12 residues. Trimming took off 2 bases at V and 6 bases at J, with 8 bases between the two ends. This chain's CDR3 is CASSLNGVEQYF. CDR3 DNA: TGTGCCAGCAGCTTAAACGGAGTCGAGCAGTACTTC.

J is TRBJ1-1 and V is TRBV13; the D gene is possibly TRBD1 (6 bases). Germline CDR1 is PRHDT and CDR2 is FYEKMQ (reference sequence). Trimming cost V 8 bases and J 1 base, with 20 bases left between them. The CDR3 has 16 residues. The CDR3 nucleotides read TGTGCCAGCGAATTACCCTCCGGGACACAGAACACTGAAGCTTTCTTT. Translating gives CASELPSGTQNTEAFF.

The CDR3 DNA follows: TGTGCCAGCAGCTCACCCCCGACAGGGGTCGGTGGCTACACCTTC. Protein product: CASSSPPTGVGGYTF. The chain carries TRBV7-2 and TRBJ1-2; 8 nucleotides agree with TRBD1. Germline CDR1 is SGHTA and CDR2 is FQGNSA. This CDR3 has 15 amino acids. The junction had 11 bases not matched to a gene; V was cut back by 4 bases and J by 7 bases.

The rearrangement links TRBV7-2 to TRBJ2-7; the D is unclear. V was cut by 4 bases and J by 3 bases, with 10 bases left in between. The germline CDR1 and CDR2 sequences are SGHTA and FQGNSA. The CDR3 contains 13 residues. For the CDR3, the DNA is TGTGCCAGCAGCTCCAGGCGTGGCTACGAGCAGTACTTC. Residues: CASSSRRGYEQYF.

CDR3 sequence reads: CASSLADRAVDEQYF. For the CDR3, the DNA is TGCGCCAGCAGCCTTGCGGACAGGGCGGTGGACGAGCAGTACTTC. The chain links TRBV4-1 to TRBJ2-7; TRBD1 aligns across 8 bases. This CDR3 is 15 amino acids long. CDR1 and CDR2 from the germline V gene are MGHRA and YSYEKL. J lost 5 bases, V lost 4 bases, and 10 bases had no gene match.

This chain links TRBV6-4 with TRBJ2-7; D is unclear. Germline V CDR1 and CDR2: MRHNA, SNTAGT. Trimming cost V 10 bases and J 4 bases, with 5 bases left between them. The CDR3 is 9 residues long. CDR3 nucleotide sequence: TGTGCCATCCTATACGAGCAGTACTTC. It specifies CAILYEQYF.

The J gene is TRBJ1-2, the V gene TRBV7-9; no reliable D call. The CDR3 covers 12 residues. V lost 2 bases, J lost 7 bases, and 8 bases lay in between. Germline CDR1 is SEHNR and CDR2 is FQNEAQ (reference sequence). The CDR3 here is CASSLYGCGYTF. The CDR3 region has the DNA TGTGCCAGCAGCTTATACGGGTGTGGCTACACCTTC.

The rearrangement links TRBV28 to TRBJ2-7; D call uncertain. Germline V CDR1 and CDR2: MDHEN, SYDVKM. The CDR3 is 11 residues long. V lost 4 bases and J lost 3, with 4 bases in between. CDR3 residues: CASSSYYEQYF. Here the CDR3 DNA reads TGTGCCAGCAGTTCCTACTACGAGCAGTACTTC.

This chain connects TRBV27 to TRBJ2-7; TRBD1 aligns across 7 bases. Trimming removed 4 bases from V and 3 bases from J; junction bases left unmatched: 6. The CDR3 has 14 amino acids. CDR1 MNHEY and CDR2 SMNVEV come from the germline V gene (reference sequence). The CDR3 nucleotides read TGTGCCAGCAGTTCAGGGCAGGGGGTCTACGAGCAGTACTTC. Translating gives CASSSGQGVYEQYF.

This chain connects TRBV11-2 to TRBJ1-1; the D gene is possibly TRBD1 (5 bases). V lost 5 bases and J 3 bases, leaving 10 bases between the germline ends. The CDR3 totals 13 residues. Germline assignment: CDR1 SGHAT and CDR2 FQNNGV. The CDR3 region is CASSPVGDTEAFF. The CDR3 DNA reads as TGTGCCAGCAGCCCGGTAGGGGACACTGAAGCTTTCTTT.

The sample holds one count of this clone. The chain combines TRBV11-3 with TRBJ2-2, with 7 bases that match TRBD1. The CDR3 runs to 15 residues. CDR1 is SGHNT, CDR2 YENEEA, per germline. V shed 2 bases, J shed 4 bases, and the junction held 4 bases outside the gene matches. The CDR3 region is CASSLRQGGTGELFF. The CDR3 DNA follows: TGTGCCAGCAGCTTAAGACAGGGTGGCACCGGGGAGCTGTTTTTT.